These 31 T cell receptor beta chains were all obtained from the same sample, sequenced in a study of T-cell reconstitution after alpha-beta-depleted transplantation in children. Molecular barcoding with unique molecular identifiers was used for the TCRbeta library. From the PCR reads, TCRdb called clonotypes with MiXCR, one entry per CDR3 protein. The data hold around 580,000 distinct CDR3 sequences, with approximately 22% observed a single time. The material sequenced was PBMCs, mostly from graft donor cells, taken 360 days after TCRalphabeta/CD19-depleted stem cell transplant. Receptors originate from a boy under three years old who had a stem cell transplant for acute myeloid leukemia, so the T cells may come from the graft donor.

The CDR3 DNA follows: TGTGCCAGCAGTGAAGGGACAGGGAACACTGAAGCTTTCTTT. Translation gives CASSEGTGNTEAFF. The chain couples TRBV6-4 to TRBJ1-1, with 8 bases that match TRBD1. Per germline, CDR1 MRHNA and CDR2 SNTAGT. V trimming: 3 bases; J trimming: 1 base; junction bases outside the gene matches: 1. The length of the CDR3 is 14 residues.

The CDR3 DNA follows: TGTGCCAGCTCACAGGCCTCCACGGGGAACACTGAAGCTTTCTTT. Its protein is CASSQASTGNTEAFF. The chain has TRBV18 and TRBJ1-1; D gene ambiguous. Trimming shortened V by 4 bases and J by 1 base, and 13 bases separated the two germline ends. The germline gives CDR1 KGHSH, CDR2 LQKENI. The CDR3 has 15 residues.

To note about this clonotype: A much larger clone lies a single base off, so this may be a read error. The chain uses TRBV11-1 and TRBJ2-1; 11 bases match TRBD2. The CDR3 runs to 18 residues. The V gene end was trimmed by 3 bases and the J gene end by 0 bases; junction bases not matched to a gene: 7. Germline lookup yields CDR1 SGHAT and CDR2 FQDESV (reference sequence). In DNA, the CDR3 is TGTGCCAGCAGCTTCTCTAGCGGGGGGCCCAGCTCCTACAATGAGCAGTTCTTC. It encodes CASSFSSGGPSSYNEQFF.

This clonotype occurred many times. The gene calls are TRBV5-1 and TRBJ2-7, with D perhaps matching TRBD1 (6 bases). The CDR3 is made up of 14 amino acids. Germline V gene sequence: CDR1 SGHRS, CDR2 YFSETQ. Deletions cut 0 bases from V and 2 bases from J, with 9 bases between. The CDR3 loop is CASSLDNRAYEQYF. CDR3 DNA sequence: TGCGCCAGCAGCTTGGATAACAGGGCCTACGAGCAGTACTTC. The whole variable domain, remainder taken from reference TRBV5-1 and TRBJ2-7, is KAGVTQTPRYLIKTRGQQVTLSCSPISGHRSVSWYQQTPGQGLQFLFEYFSETQRNKGNFPGRFSGRQFSNSRSEMNVSTLELGDSALYLCASSLDNRAYEQYFGPGTRLTVT.

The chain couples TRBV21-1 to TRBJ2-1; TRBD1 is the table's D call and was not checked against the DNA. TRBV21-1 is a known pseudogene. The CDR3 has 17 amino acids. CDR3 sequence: CASSKGTLRGGLNEQFF. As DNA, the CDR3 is TGTGCCAGCAGCAAAGGGACTTTGCGGGGGGGCCTAAATGAGCAGTTCTTC.

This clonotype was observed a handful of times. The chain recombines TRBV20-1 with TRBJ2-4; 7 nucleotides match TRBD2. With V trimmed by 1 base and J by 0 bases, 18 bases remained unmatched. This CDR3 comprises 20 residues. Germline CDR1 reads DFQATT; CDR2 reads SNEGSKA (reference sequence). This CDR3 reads CSARVRGLSPIIVAKNIQYF. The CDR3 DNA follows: TGCAGTGCTAGAGTACGGGGACTATCACCCATAATTGTAGCCAAAAACATTCAGTACTTC.

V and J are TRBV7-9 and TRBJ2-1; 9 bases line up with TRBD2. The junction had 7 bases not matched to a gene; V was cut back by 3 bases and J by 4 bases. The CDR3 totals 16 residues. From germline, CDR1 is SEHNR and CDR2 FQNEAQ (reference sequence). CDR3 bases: TGTGCCAGCAGCTTCTGGTCTGCGGGGGGGTACAATGAGCAGTTCTTC. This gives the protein CASSFWSAGGYNEQFF.

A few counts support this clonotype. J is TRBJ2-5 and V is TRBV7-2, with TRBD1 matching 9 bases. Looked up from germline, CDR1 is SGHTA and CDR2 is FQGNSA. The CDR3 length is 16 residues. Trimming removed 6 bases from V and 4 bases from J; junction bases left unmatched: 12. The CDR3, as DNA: TGTGCCAGCAGATTTGGGGGACAGGGAAGGAGAGAGACCCAGTACTTC. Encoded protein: CASRFGGQGRRETQYF.

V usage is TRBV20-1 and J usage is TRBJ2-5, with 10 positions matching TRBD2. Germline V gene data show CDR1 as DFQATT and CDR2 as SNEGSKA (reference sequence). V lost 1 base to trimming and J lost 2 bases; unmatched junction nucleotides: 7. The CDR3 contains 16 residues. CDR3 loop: CSARGGLAVTQETQYF. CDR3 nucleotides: TGCAGTGCTAGAGGTGGACTAGCGGTTACGCAAGAGACCCAGTACTTC.

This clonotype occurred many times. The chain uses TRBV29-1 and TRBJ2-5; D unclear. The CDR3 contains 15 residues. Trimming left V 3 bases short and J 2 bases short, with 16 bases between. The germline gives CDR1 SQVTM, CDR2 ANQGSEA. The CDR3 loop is CSVEGAGRRQETQYF. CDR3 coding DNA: TGCAGCGTTGAGGGCGCAGGTCGAAGGCAAGAGACCCAGTACTTC. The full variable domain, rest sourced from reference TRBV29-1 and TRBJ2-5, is SAVISQKPSRDICQRGTSLTIQCQVDSQVTMMFWYRQQPGQSLTLIATANQGSEATYESGFVIDKFPISRPNLTFSTLTVSNMSPEDSSIYLCSVEGAGRRQETQYFGPGTRLLVL.

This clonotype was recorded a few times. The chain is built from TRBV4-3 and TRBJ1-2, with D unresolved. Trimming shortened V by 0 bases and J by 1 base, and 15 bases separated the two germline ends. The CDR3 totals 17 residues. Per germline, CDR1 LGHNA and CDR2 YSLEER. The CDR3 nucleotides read TGCGCCAGCAGCCAAGATTGGGAGGGCCTGCTTAACTATGGCTACACCTTC. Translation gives CASSQDWEGLLNYGYTF.

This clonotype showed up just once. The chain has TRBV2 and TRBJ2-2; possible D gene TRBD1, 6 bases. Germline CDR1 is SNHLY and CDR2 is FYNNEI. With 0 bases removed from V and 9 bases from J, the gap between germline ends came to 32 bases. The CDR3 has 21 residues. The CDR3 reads CASSEAGGDKNGNLGVWELFF. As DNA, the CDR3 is TGTGCCAGCAGTGAAGCAGGGGGAGATAAGAACGGGAACCTGGGGGTGTGGGAGCTGTTTTTT.

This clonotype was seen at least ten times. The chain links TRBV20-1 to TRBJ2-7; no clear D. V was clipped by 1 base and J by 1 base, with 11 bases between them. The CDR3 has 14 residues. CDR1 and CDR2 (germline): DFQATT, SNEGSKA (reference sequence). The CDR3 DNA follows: TGCAGTGCTAGAGCTCGTACACCTTCCTACGAGCAGTACGTC. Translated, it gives CSARARTPSYEQYV.

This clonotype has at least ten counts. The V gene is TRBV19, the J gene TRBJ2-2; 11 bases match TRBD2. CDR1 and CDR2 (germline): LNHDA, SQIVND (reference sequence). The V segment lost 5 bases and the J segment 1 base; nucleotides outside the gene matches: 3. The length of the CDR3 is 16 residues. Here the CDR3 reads CASSSGTSGNTGELFF. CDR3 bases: TGTGCCAGTAGTTCCGGGACTAGCGGGAACACCGGGGAGCTGTTTTTT.

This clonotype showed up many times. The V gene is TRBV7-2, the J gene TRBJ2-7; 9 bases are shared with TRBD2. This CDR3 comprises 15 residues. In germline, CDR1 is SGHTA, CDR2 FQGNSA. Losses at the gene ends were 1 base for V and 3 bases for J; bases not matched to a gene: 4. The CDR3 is CASSLGSGGVYEQYF. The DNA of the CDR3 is TGTGCCAGCAGCTTAGGTAGCGGGGGAGTCTACGAGCAGTACTTC.

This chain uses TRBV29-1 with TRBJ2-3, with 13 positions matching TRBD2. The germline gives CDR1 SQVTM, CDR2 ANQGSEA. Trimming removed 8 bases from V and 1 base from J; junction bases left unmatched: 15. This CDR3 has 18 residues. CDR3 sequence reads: CSYSSGTSGEVGTDTQYF. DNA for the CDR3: TGCAGCTACTCCTCCGGGACTAGCGGGGAGGTTGGCACAGATACGCAGTATTTT.

The CDR3 bases are TGTGCCAGCAGTCCCCTCAGGGCGGGCGGGGAGCTGTTTTTT. Protein: CASSPLRAGGELFF. This sequence joins TRBV28 and TRBJ2-2; D is possibly TRBD1 or TRBD2 (5 bases each). Per germline, CDR1 MDHEN and CDR2 SYDVKM. CDR3 length equals 14 residues. Trimming left V 5 bases short and J 7 bases short, with 14 bases between.

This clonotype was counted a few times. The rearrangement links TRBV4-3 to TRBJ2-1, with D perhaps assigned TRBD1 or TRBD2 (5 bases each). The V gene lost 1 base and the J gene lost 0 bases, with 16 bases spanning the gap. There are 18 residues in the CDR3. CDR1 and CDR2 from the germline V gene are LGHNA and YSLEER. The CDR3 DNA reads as TGCGCCAGCAGCCAAGTGTCGATGGCAGGGAGCTCCTACAATGAGCAGTTCTTC. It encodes CASSQVSMAGSSYNEQFF.

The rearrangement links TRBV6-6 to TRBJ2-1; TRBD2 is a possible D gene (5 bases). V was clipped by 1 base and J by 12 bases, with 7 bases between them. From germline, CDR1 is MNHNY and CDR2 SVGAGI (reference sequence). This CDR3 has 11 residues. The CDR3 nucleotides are TGTGCCAGCAGTTACTACGAGGGGCAGTTCTTC. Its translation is CASSYYEGQFF.

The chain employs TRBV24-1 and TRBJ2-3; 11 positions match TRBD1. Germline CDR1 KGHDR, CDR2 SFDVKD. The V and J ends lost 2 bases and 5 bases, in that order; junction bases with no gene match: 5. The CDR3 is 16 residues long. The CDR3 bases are TGTGCCACCAGTGATTCTATAGGGACAGGGGGAGATACGCAGTATTTT. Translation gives CATSDSIGTGGDTQYF.

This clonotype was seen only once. Written as DNA, the CDR3 is TGTGCCAGCAGCTACCTACTCCGCGGGGGTTCCTACAATGAGCAGTTCTTC. Amino acids: CASSYLLRGGSYNEQFF. The rearrangement joins TRBV12-3 or TRBV12-4 to TRBJ2-1, with 7 bases fitting TRBD2. This CDR3 has 17 residues. With 6 bases clipped from V and 1 base from J, the junction kept 12 bases outside the gene matches.

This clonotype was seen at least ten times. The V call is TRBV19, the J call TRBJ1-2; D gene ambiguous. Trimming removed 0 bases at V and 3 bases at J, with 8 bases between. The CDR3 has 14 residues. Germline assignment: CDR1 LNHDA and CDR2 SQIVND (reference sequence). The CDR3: CASSIDGSDYGYTF. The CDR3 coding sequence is TGTGCCAGTAGTATAGACGGCAGCGACTATGGCTACACCTTC.

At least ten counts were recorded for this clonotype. Here the CDR3 DNA reads TGTGCCACCAGCAGAGTGGGGGACTTACAAGAGACCCAGTACTTC. Translating it yields CATSRVGDLQETQYF. The rearrangement joins TRBV15 to TRBJ2-5, with D perhaps matching TRBD2 (6 bases). The V end lost 1 base, the J end lost 2 bases, and 11 bases lay between the germline ends. This CDR3 has 15 residues. CDR1 LNHNV and CDR2 YYDKDF come from the germline V gene (reference sequence).

CDR3 nucleotides: TGTGCCAGCAGCCCAAGGGGCCCGGGGTTAGCCAACTACGAGCAGTACGTC. It specifies CASSPRGPGLANYEQYV. The chain is built from TRBV28 and TRBJ2-7; D possibly uses TRBD1 or TRBD2 (5 bases each). The CDR3 loop spans 17 amino acids. Germline-derived CDR1 and CDR2 are MDHEN and SYDVKM. Trimming shortened V by 6 bases and J by 3 bases, and 24 bases separated the two germline ends.

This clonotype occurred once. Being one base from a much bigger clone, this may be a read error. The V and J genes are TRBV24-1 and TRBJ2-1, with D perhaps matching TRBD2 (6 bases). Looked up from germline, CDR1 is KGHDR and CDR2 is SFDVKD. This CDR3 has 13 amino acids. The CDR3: CPTSDFRRGEQFF. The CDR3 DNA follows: TGTCCCACCAGTGATTTTAGGAGGGGTGAGCAGTTCTTC.

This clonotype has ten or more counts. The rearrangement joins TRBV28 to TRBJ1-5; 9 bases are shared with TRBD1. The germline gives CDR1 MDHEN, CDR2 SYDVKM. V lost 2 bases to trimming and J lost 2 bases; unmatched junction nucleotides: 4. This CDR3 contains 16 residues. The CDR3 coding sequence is TGTGCCAGCAGTTTAGGGACAGGGAGGCGCAATCAGCCCCAGCATTTT. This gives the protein CASSLGTGRRNQPQHF.

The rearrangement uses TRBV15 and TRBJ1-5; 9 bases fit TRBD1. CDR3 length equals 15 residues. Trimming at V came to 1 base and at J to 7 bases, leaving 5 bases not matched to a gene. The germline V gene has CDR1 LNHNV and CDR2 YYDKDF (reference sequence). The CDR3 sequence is CATSRGGTGLQPQHF. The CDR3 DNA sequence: TGTGCCACCAGCAGAGGAGGGACAGGGCTGCAGCCCCAGCATTTT.

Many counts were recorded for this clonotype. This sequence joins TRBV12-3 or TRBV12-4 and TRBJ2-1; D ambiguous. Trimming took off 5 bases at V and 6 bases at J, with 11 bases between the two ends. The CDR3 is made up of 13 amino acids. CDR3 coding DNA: TGTGCCAGCAGTGGTCAAGGCCGCAATGAGCAGTTCTTC. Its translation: CASSGQGRNEQFF.

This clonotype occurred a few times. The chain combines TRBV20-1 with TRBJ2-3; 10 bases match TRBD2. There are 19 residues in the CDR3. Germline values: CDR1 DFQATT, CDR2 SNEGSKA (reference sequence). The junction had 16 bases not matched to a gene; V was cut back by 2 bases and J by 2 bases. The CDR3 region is CSARFRGASGGSITDTQYF. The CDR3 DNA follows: TGCAGTGCTAGATTCCGAGGGGCTAGCGGGGGTTCCATCACAGATACGCAGTATTTT.

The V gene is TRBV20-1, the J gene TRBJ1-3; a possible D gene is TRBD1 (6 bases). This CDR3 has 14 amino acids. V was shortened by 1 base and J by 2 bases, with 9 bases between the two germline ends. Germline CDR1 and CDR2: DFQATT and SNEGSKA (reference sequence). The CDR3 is CSARVGGAGNTIYF. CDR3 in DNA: TGCAGTGCTAGAGTTGGGGGCGCTGGAAACACCATATATTTT.

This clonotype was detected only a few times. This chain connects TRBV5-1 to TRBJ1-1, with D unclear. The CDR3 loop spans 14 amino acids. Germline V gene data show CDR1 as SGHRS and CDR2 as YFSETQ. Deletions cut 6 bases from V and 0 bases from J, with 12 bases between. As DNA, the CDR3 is TGCGCCAGCAACTGGGGTTCACTGAACACTGAAGCTTTCTTT. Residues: CASNWGSLNTEAFF.